The 5 T cell receptor beta chains reported below all come from one sample, sequenced in a study of blood T cell repertoires in COVID-19. The data were produced by immunoSEQ multiplex PCR, yet TCRdb's version contains in-frame clones alone and is incomplete. The repertoire consists of 70,000 to 100,000 clones, with 89% occurring once and the leading ten covering roughly 2.6%. The sample was peripheral blood. These receptor sequences come from a man aged 50-59 years with COVID-19, enrolled during active disease.

This clone was observed a handful of times. The chain is built from TRBV2 and TRBJ1-1; the D gene is possibly TRBD1 (6 bases). There are 11 residues in the CDR3. Trimming pared 7 bases from V and 5 bases from J, leaving 8 bases between. The germline V gene encodes CDR1 SNHLY and CDR2 FYNNEI. The CDR3 here is CASTQGTEAFF. CDR3 sequence (DNA): TGTGCCAGCACACAGGGAACTGAAGCTTTCTTT.

This chain uses TRBV6-6 with TRBJ1-5; TRBD1 aligns across 7 bases. Germline trimming cut 6 bases from V and 9 bases from J; bases unmatched to any gene: 8. This CDR3 has 13 residues. Germline V CDR1 and CDR2: MNHNY, SVGAGI (reference sequence). The CDR3 reads CASRGGGLGPQHF. The CDR3 DNA reads TGTGCCAGCAGAGGAGGGGGCCTGGGGCCCCAGCATTTT.

This clone was observed a few times. V is TRBV5-4 and J is TRBJ2-3; 9 nucleotides match TRBD2. The CDR3 is made up of 17 amino acids. Germline CDR1 SGHNT, CDR2 YYREEE (reference sequence). V lost 2 bases and J lost 0; bases outside the gene matches: 7. For the CDR3, the DNA is TGTGCCAGCAGCTTAAAAAGAGCGGGGGGAAGCACAGATACGCAGTATTTT. As protein: CASSLKRAGGSTDTQYF.

The chain uses TRBV4-3 and TRBJ1-2, with 8 bases fitting TRBD1. The junction had 3 bases not matched to a gene; V was cut back by 1 base and J by 5 bases. There are 14 residues in the CDR3. Germline values: CDR1 LGHNA, CDR2 YSLEER. The CDR3 coding sequence is TGCGCCAGCAGCCAAGGGACAGGGCGGTATGGCTACACCTTC. Amino acid sequence: CASSQGTGRYGYTF.

The chain recombines TRBV19 with TRBJ1-2; TRBD1 matches 7 bases. The CDR3 is made up of 14 amino acids. Germline lookup yields CDR1 LNHDA and CDR2 SQIVND (reference sequence). Losses at the gene ends were 3 bases for V and 2 bases for J; bases not matched to a gene: 3. In DNA form, the CDR3 reads TGTGCCAGTAGTATCGGGACAGTGAACTATGGCTACACCTTC. Protein product: CASSIGTVNYGYTF. The variable domain in full, with the rest retrieved from reference TRBV19 and TRBJ1-2, is DGGITQSPKYLFRKEGQNVTLSCEQNLNHDAMYWYRQDPGQGLRLIYYSQIVNDFQKGDIAEGYSVSREKKESFPLTVTSAQKNPTAFYLCASSIGTVNYGYTFGSGTRLTVV.